The present T cell receptor beta chain was sequenced within a study of HIV-infected patients and healthy controls. TCRdb reprocessed the 5' RACE reads with MiXCR, giving one entry per CDR3 protein. The table lists tens of thousands of distinct CDR3 sequences, approximately 21% of them singletons. Germline assignment: CDR1 MNHEY and CDR2 SVGEGT. Trimming took 5 bases from V and 4 from J; bases not matched to a gene: 4. There are 15 residues in the CDR3. This TCR derives from a human donor in good health. The chain recombines TRBV6-2 or TRBV6-3 with TRBJ2-1, with 11 bases identical to TRBD2. Sequencing input: CD4+ T cells from blood. CDR3 loop: CASSTRLAGYNEQFF. The CDR3 bases are TGTGCCAGCAGTACAAGACTAGCGGGGTACAATGAGCAGTTCTTC.